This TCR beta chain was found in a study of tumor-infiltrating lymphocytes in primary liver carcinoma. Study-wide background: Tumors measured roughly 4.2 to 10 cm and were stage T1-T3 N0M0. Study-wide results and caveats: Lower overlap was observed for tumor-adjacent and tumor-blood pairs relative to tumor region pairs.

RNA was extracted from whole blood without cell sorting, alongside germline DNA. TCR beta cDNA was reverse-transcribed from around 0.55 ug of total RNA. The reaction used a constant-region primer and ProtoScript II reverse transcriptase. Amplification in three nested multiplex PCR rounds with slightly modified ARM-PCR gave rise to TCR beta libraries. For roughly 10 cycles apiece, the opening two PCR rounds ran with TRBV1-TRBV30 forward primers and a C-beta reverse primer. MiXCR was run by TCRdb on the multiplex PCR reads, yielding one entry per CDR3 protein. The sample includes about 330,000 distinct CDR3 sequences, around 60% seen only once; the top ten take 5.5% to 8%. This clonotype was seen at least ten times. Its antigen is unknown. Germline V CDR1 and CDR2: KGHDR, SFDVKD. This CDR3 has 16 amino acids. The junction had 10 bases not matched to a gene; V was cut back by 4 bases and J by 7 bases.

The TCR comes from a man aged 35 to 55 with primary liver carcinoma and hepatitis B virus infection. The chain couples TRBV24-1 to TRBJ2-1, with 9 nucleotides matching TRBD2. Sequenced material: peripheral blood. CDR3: CATSERVAGVRNEQFF. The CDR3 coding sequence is TGTGCCACCAGTGAAAGGGTAGCGGGAGTACGGAATGAGCAGTTCTTC.